In this sample, the clone carrying this T cell receptor (beta chain) turned up many times. The data stem from a study of human T cells and chemical hapten exposure. Overall study: Alopecia universalis, totalis or areata was present in patients who were mostly female.

Time point reported: pre-sensitization, week 0. Treatment reported: therapeutic diphenylcyclopropenone sensitization with weekly scalp DPC. One entry per CDR3 protein results from TCRdb running MiXCR on the RACE reads. The data hold tens of thousands of distinct CDR3 sequences, with about 10% observed a single time. V was shortened by 7 bases and J by 6 bases, with 19 bases between the two germline ends. The CDR3 contains 15 residues. Germline V CDR1 and CDR2: LGHNT, FRNRAP. This receptor was taken from a woman in her thirties or forties with alopecia areata. Some clones in this sample may be carry-over from other donors' samples. The sequenced sample was whole blood, obtained in connection with sensitization to the hapten diphenylcyclopropenone (DPC). The chain has TRBV12-5 and TRBJ1-3; D possibly corresponds to TRBD1 (5 bases). CDR3 residues: CASAYGTGAENTIYF. The DNA for the CDR3 is TGTGCTAGTGCCTACGGGACGGGTGCTGAAAACACCATATATTTT. Combining the CDR3 with reference TRBV12-5 and TRBJ1-3 gives the whole variable domain DARVTQTPRHKVTEMGQEVTMRCQPILGHNTVFWYRQTMMQGLELLAYFRNRAPLDDSGMPKDRFSAEMPDATLATLKIQPSEPRDSAVYFCASAYGTGAENTIYFGEGSWLTVV.